The 6 T cell receptor beta chains below come from one sample, sequenced in a study of early T cells in non-severe SARS-CoV-2 infection. TCRdb redid the calling of the 5' RACE reads with MiXCR, one entry per CDR3 protein. The sample consists of about 83,000 distinct CDR3 sequences, roughly an eighth of them appearing once. The sample was whole blood. These receptors all stem from an adult who was a healthcare worker with PCR-confirmed SARS-CoV-2 infection or an uninfected control (not recorded which).

CDR3 sequence: CATSDPTASDTQYF. CDR3 in DNA: TGTGCCACCAGTGACCCGACAGCCTCAGATACGCAGTATTTT. The V and J genes are TRBV24-1 and TRBJ2-3, with D maybe TRBD1 (5 bases). The V gene's germline CDR1 is KGHDR and CDR2 SFDVKD. CDR3 size: 14 residues. Trimming shortened V by 4 bases and J by 4 bases, and 11 bases separated the two germline ends.

In its sample, this clonotype was seen many times. V gene TRBV6-5 combines with J gene TRBJ2-7, with 15 bases aligning to TRBD2. V shed 5 bases and J 7 bases; nucleotides not matched to a gene: 12. This CDR3 region has 17 residues. Germline loops: CDR1 MNHEY, CDR2 SVGAGI. This CDR3 is CASSATSAGLAGGEQYF. CDR3 bases: TGTGCCAGCAGTGCCACATCCGCCGGACTAGCGGGGGGGGAGCAGTACTTC.

This clonotype was counted a few times. The chain couples TRBV13 to TRBJ2-4; D unresolved. This CDR3 is 14 amino acids long. Germline lookup yields CDR1 PRHDT and CDR2 FYEKMQ (reference sequence). V gave up 1 base and J gave up 5 bases, with 9 bases separating them. Written as DNA, the CDR3 is TGTGCCAGCAGCTTAGAAGGGATCGAAAACATTCAGTACTTC. This codes for CASSLEGIENIQYF.

The genes are TRBV6-4 and TRBJ2-1, with 11 nucleotides matching TRBD2. With 6 bases clipped from V and 5 bases from J, the junction kept 12 bases outside the gene matches. The length of the CDR3 is 17 residues. Germline V gene lookup returns CDR1 MRHNA and CDR2 SNTAGT. The CDR3 loop reads CASRLAGAVDRNNEQFF. In DNA form, the CDR3 reads TGTGCCAGCAGACTAGCGGGGGCCGTAGATCGGAACAATGAGCAGTTCTTC.

This clonotype was found many times. The chain employs TRBV7-9 and TRBJ1-4; D is unclear. CDR3 length: 16 residues. Trimming removed 3 bases at V and 0 bases at J, with 11 bases between. The germline V gene has CDR1 SEHNR and CDR2 FQNEAQ (reference sequence). CDR3 nucleotide sequence: TGTGCCAGCAGCTTCGGCCGGGCCGCAACTAATGAAAAACTGTTTTTT. Translated: CASSFGRAATNEKLFF.

There are a few counts of this clonotype. V and J are TRBV30 and TRBJ2-5; 11 nucleotides agree with TRBD2. Germline values: CDR1 GTSNPN, CDR2 SVGIG (reference sequence). The CDR3 totals 14 residues. Germline trimming cut 8 bases from V and 3 bases from J; bases unmatched to any gene: 8. DNA for the CDR3: TGTGCCCGGTCTAGCGGGGGGCAGAAAGAGACCCAGTACTTC. Protein product: CARSSGGQKETQYF.